These 25 T cell receptor beta chains share one sample of origin, sequenced in a study of tumor-infiltrating lymphocytes in localized non-small cell lung cancer. The repertoire was sequenced with immunoSEQ multiplex PCR; TCRdb's copy has only in-frame clones and lacks some. The sample yields about 15,000 clones, nearly 70% seen once. Source material: uninvolved lung tissue not adjacent to the tumor. These receptors were taken from a human donor with non-small cell lung cancer.

The chain employs TRBV2 and TRBJ1-1; no clear D. This CDR3 is 13 amino acids long. Germline CDR1 and CDR2: SNHLY and FYNNEI. V lost 6 bases and J 1 base, leaving 9 bases between the germline ends. The CDR3 region is CASRPFPNTEAFF. The CDR3 bases are TGTGCCAGCAGACCCTTCCCGAACACTGAAGCTTTCTTT.

The V and J genes are TRBV6-1 and TRBJ1-5, with D perhaps TRBD1 (5 bases). This CDR3 has 16 residues. Trimming stripped 3 bases from V and 0 bases from J, with 12 bases between. Germline lookup yields CDR1 MNHNS and CDR2 SASEGT. CDR3 DNA sequence: TGTGCCAGCAGTGAGTGGGGCAGGGATAGCAATCAGCCCCAGCATTTT. This gives the protein CASSEWGRDSNQPQHF.

The V call is TRBV19, the J call TRBJ2-3, with D maybe TRBD2 (5 bases). Germline CDR1 and CDR2: LNHDA and SQIVND (reference sequence). The CDR3 runs to 13 residues. The V end lost 2 bases, the J end lost 4 bases, and 7 bases lay between the germline ends. For the CDR3, the DNA is TGTGCCAGTAGTATAACCGGGGCAGATACGCAGTATTTT. Its translation: CASSITGADTQYF.

This sequence joins TRBV15 and TRBJ2-3, with 7 positions matching TRBD2. CDR1 is LNHNV and CDR2 is YYDKDF in the germline V gene (reference sequence). V dropped 1 base and J dropped 6; count of bases not matched to a gene: 13. This CDR3 region has 17 residues. Here the CDR3 DNA reads TGTGCCACCAGCAGAGCTGGGCGGGGGTTAGGTGGGGATACGCAGTATTTT. Its translation is CATSRAGRGLGGDTQYF.

In nucleotides, the CDR3 is TGTGCCTGGAGTCGACAGGGTGGCACAGATACGCAGTATTTT. It codes for CAWSRQGGTDTQYF. This rearrangement joins TRBV30 to TRBJ2-3, with TRBD1 identical over 7 bases. The V and J ends lost 2 bases and 1 base, in that order; junction bases with no gene match: 3. This CDR3 is 14 amino acids long. Germline-derived CDR1 and CDR2 are GTSNPN and SVGIG (reference sequence).

This sequence joins TRBV7-9 and TRBJ2-7; 9 bases are shared with TRBD1. Germline assignment: CDR1 SEHNR and CDR2 FQNEAQ (reference sequence). There are 14 residues in the CDR3. With V trimmed by 5 bases and J by 4 bases, 6 bases remained unmatched. The DNA of the CDR3 is TGTGCCAGCAGCCACACAGGGGGCGGTTACGAGCAGTACTTC. It is translated as CASSHTGGGYEQYF. Supplemented by reference TRBV7-9 and TRBJ2-7, the full variable domain reads DTGVSQNPRHKITKRGQNVTFRCDPISEHNRLYWYRQTLGQGPEFLTYFQNEAQLEKSRLLSDRFSAERPKGSFSTLEIQRTEQGDSAMYLCASSHTGGGYEQYFGPGTRLTVT.

On this clone itself: The identical CDR3 is also encoded by other nucleotide sequences in the sample. The chain uses TRBV2 and TRBJ1-5; possibly TRBD1 for D (5 bases). In germline, CDR1 is SNHLY, CDR2 FYNNEI. Trimming pared 3 bases from V and 1 base from J, leaving 7 bases between. The CDR3 sequence is 14 residues long. The CDR3: CASSEGPSNQPQHF. In DNA, the CDR3 is TGTGCCAGCAGTGAGGGACCGAGCAATCAGCCCCAGCATTTT. The full variable domain, rest sourced from reference TRBV2 and TRBJ1-5, is EPEVTQTPSHQVTQMGQEVILRCVPISNHLYFYWYRQILGQKVEFLVSFYNNEISEKSEIFDDQFSVERPDGSNFTLKIRSTKLEDSAMYFCASSEGPSNQPQHFGDGTRLSIL.

Relative to its sample, this clone is medium-sized. The CDR3 sequence: CASSSGVGSGANVLTF. In DNA, the CDR3 is TGTGCCAGCAGCTCAGGAGTGGGCTCTGGGGCCAACGTCCTGACTTTC. The rearrangement links TRBV7-9 to TRBJ2-6; no clear D. CDR3 length equals 16 residues. CDR1 SEHNR and CDR2 FQNEAQ come from the germline V gene (reference sequence). The germline V and J ends were trimmed by 4 bases and 0 bases, with 10 bases remaining between them.

V and J are TRBV10-2 and TRBJ2-7, with unresolved D. The CDR3 has 11 amino acids. CDR1 and CDR2 from the germline V gene are WSHSY and SAAADI. Trimming took 5 bases from V and 1 from J, leaving 3 bases between them. For the CDR3, the DNA is TGCGCCAGCAGTCCTTCCTACGAGCAGTACTTC. Protein product: CASSPSYEQYF.

The rearrangement links TRBV6-1 to TRBJ2-6; D gene ambiguous. The CDR3 is 14 residues long. V was shortened by 10 bases and J by 2 bases, with 12 bases between the two germline ends. CDR1 is MNHNS, CDR2 SASEGT, per germline. The CDR3 DNA follows: TGTGCCATCAACTCCCGGGCTGGGGCCAACGTCCTGACTTTC. Translation: CAINSRAGANVLTF.

The CDR3 nucleotides are TGTGCCACCAGCAGACCGGGACAGTGGAAAGATACGCAGTATTTT. Translation gives CATSRPGQWKDTQYF. The chain couples TRBV15 to TRBJ2-3; 7 nucleotides align to TRBD1. The CDR3 sequence is 15 residues long. CDR1 is LNHNV, CDR2 YYDKDF, per germline (reference sequence). V lost 2 bases and J lost 5; bases outside the gene matches: 7.

V gene TRBV30 combines with J gene TRBJ2-5; 7 bases align to TRBD1. V was pared by 1 base and J by 5 bases, with 10 bases of the junction left unmatched. CDR1 GTSNPN and CDR2 SVGIG come from the germline V gene (reference sequence). The CDR3 is made up of 15 amino acids. This chain's CDR3 is CAWSATGIVGETQYF. The CDR3 DNA follows: TGTGCCTGGAGTGCGACAGGGATCGTAGGGGAGACCCAGTACTTC.

The rearrangement joins TRBV4-3 to TRBJ2-2, with D possibly matching TRBD1 (11 bases). This CDR3 contains 20 residues. The germline CDR1 and CDR2 sequences are LGHNA and YSLEER. Trimming took 1 base from V and 7 from J, leaving 28 bases between them. The CDR3 region has the DNA TGCGCCAGCAGCCAAGTTATGGGACAGGGGGATCTAGCGGGAGTCGGGGAGCTGTTTTTT. This translates into CASSQVMGQGDLAGVGELFF.

The V call is TRBV9, the J call TRBJ2-2; maybe TRBD2 (6 bases). The CDR3 extends over 14 amino acids. V was pared by 5 bases and J by 4 bases, with 12 bases between. The germline CDR1 and CDR2 sequences are SGDLS and YYNGEE. CDR3 region: CASRSDGGTGELFF. CDR3 bases: TGTGCCAGCAGGTCAGACGGGGGCACCGGGGAGCTGTTTTTT.

J is TRBJ2-2 and V is TRBV7-9; D tentatively fits TRBD1 or TRBD2 (5 bases each). This CDR3 region has 16 residues. V lost 6 bases and J lost 6, with 20 bases in between. Germline V gives CDR1 SEHNR, CDR2 FQNEAQ (reference sequence). Here the CDR3 reads CASRPGVGAIAGELFF. CDR3 DNA sequence: TGTGCCAGCAGGCCCGGGGTCGGGGCGATAGCCGGGGAGCTGTTTTTT.

This clone was recorded a few times. The identical CDR3 is also encoded by other nucleotide sequences in the sample. The V call is TRBV7-9, the J call TRBJ2-5, with 10 bases identical to TRBD1. Germline V lookup: CDR1 SEHNR, CDR2 FQNEAQ (reference sequence). V was pared by 4 bases and J by 5 bases, with 4 bases of the junction left unmatched. The CDR3 spans 14 residues. CDR3 sequence reads: CASSSTGGSETQYF. CDR3 bases: TGTGCCAGCAGCTCGACAGGGGGCAGTGAGACCCAGTACTTC.

The rearrangement uses TRBV2 and TRBJ1-4, with 8 bases that match TRBD1. CDR3 size: 15 residues. The germline CDR1 and CDR2 sequences are SNHLY and FYNNEI. Trimming removed 6 bases from V and 4 bases from J; junction bases left unmatched: 7. CDR3 sequence reads: CASRLGQEINEKLFF. CDR3 in DNA: TGTGCCAGCAGGTTGGGACAGGAGATTAATGAAAAACTGTTTTTT. Together with reference TRBV2 and TRBJ1-4, the CDR3 gives the full variable domain: EPEVTQTPSHQVTQMGQEVILRCVPISNHLYFYWYRQILGQKVEFLVSFYNNEISEKSEIFDDQFSVERPDGSNFTLKIRSTKLEDSAMYFCASRLGQEINEKLFFGSGTQLSVL.

The chain couples TRBV6-4 to TRBJ1-1, with unresolved D. V lost 6 bases and J 0 bases, leaving 8 bases between the germline ends. There are 13 residues in the CDR3. Germline assignment: CDR1 MRHNA and CDR2 SNTAGT. Here the CDR3 DNA reads TGTGCCAGCAGACGGCAGATGAACACTGAAGCTTTCTTT. This sequence encodes CASRRQMNTEAFF.

The chain uses TRBV5-1 and TRBJ1-1; the D is unclear. Germline CDR1 SGHRS, CDR2 YFSETQ. The CDR3 extends over 15 amino acids. Trimming took 0 bases from V and 5 from J, leaving 14 bases between them. CDR3 loop: CASSLGAAPKTEAFF. CDR3 nucleotides: TGCGCCAGCAGCTTGGGGGCAGCGCCGAAGACTGAAGCTTTCTTT.

This clone was recorded a few times. J is TRBJ2-3 and V is TRBV4-3; possible D gene TRBD2, 5 bases. Germline V gene lookup returns CDR1 LGHNA and CDR2 YSLEER. The V end lost 3 bases, the J end lost 4 bases, and 23 bases lay between the germline ends. The CDR3 sequence is 18 residues long. The CDR3 protein is CASSQEEKGEGAPDTQYF. CDR3 sequence (DNA): TGCGCCAGCAGCCAGGAGGAAAAGGGCGAGGGAGCGCCAGATACGCAGTATTTT.

This clone was recorded a few times. The rearrangement joins TRBV7-2 to TRBJ2-7; D ambiguous. CDR1 is SGHTA and CDR2 is FQGNSA in the germline V gene. V lost 5 bases, J lost 4 bases, and 18 bases lay in between. The CDR3 sequence is 15 residues long. CDR3 sequence reads: CASSQITLGRYEQYF. CDR3 sequence (DNA): TGTGCCAGCAGCCAGATCACCTTAGGGCGGTACGAGCAGTACTTC.

V gene TRBV5-1 combines with J gene TRBJ2-7; 9 bases align to TRBD1. From germline, CDR1 is SGHRS and CDR2 YFSETQ. The CDR3 extends over 12 amino acids. V shed 6 bases and J 5 bases; nucleotides not matched to a gene: 3. The CDR3 protein is CASMGQGDEQYF. The CDR3 coding sequence is TGCGCCAGCATGGGACAGGGTGACGAGCAGTACTTC.

V is TRBV5-1 and J is TRBJ1-2; 8 bases are shared with TRBD1. The CDR3 consists of 13 residues. V dropped 4 bases and J dropped 3; count of bases not matched to a gene: 2. Germline V gene sequence: CDR1 SGHRS, CDR2 YFSETQ. The CDR3 DNA is TGCGCCAGCAGCCGGGGACAGGACTATGGCTACACCTTC. This sequence encodes CASSRGQDYGYTF.

The DNA for the CDR3 is TGTGCCAGCAGCGAGACCGGGACAGGGAGCTCCTACGAGCAGTACTTC. Translation: CASSETGTGSSYEQYF. The gene calls are TRBV11-2 and TRBJ2-7; TRBD1 matches at 9 bases. Per the germline V gene, CDR1 is SGHAT and CDR2 is FQNNGV. With 5 bases clipped from V and 0 bases from J, the junction kept 8 bases outside the gene matches. There are 16 residues in the CDR3.

V usage is TRBV28 and J usage is TRBJ2-7; 7 nucleotides agree with TRBD1. The CDR3 contains 15 residues. V shed 2 bases and J 2 bases; nucleotides not matched to a gene: 6. From germline, CDR1 is MDHEN and CDR2 SYDVKM. The DNA for the CDR3 is TGTGCCAGCAGTTTAGTCGGACAGGACGCCTACGAGCAGTACTTC. It encodes CASSLVGQDAYEQYF.